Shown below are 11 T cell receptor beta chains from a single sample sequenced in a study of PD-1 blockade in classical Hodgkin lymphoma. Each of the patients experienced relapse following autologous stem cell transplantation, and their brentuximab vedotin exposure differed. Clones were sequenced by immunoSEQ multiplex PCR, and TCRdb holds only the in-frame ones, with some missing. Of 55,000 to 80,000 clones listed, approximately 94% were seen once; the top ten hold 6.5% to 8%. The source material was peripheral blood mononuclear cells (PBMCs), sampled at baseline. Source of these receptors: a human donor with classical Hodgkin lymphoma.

The CDR3 nucleotides read TGTGCCGGGGTCCGGGGAGATCCCCCCTACGAGCAGTACTTC. Its protein is CAGVRGDPPYEQYF. The chain couples TRBV30 to TRBJ2-7, with a weak D call TRBD2 (5 bases). The CDR3 covers 14 residues. Germline assignment: CDR1 GTSNPN and CDR2 SVGIG (reference sequence). Trimming shortened V by 8 bases and J by 2 bases, and 19 bases separated the two germline ends.

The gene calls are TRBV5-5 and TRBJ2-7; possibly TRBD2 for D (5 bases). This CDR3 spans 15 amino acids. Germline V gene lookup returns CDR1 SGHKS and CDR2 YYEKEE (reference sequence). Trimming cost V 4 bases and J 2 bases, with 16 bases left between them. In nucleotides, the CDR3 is TGTGCCAGCAGCGGAGTGACACCGGGAACCTACGAGCAGTACTTC. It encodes CASSGVTPGTYEQYF.

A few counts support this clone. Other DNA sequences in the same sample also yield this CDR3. This CDR3 is CAWRGQETQYF. CDR3 bases: TGTGCCTGGAGGGGCCAAGAGACCCAGTACTTC. This sequence joins TRBV30 and TRBJ2-5; D call uncertain. With 3 bases removed from V and 1 base from J, the gap between germline ends came to 3 bases. Germline V lookup: CDR1 GTSNPN, CDR2 SVGIG (reference sequence). The CDR3 covers 11 residues. Based on the CDR3 plus reference TRBV30 and TRBJ2-5, the full variable domain is SQTIHQWPATLVQPVGSPLSLECTVEGTSNPNLYWYRQAAGRGLQLLFYSVGIGQISSEVPQNLSASRPQDRQFILSSKKLLLSDSGFYLCAWRGQETQYFGPGTRLLVL.

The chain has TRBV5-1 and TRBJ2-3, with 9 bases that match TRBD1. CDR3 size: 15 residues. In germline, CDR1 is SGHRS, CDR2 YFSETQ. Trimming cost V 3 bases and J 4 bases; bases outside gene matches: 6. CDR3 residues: CASSSGQGNADTQYF. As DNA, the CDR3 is TGCGCCAGCAGCTCGGGACAGGGTAACGCAGATACGCAGTATTTT.

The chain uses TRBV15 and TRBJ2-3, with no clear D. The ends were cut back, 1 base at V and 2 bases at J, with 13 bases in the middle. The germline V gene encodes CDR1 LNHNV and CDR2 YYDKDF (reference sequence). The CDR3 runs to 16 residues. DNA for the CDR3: TGTGCCACCAGCAGAGTGACTCAAGCAGCCACAGATACGCAGTATTTT. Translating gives CATSRVTQAATDTQYF.

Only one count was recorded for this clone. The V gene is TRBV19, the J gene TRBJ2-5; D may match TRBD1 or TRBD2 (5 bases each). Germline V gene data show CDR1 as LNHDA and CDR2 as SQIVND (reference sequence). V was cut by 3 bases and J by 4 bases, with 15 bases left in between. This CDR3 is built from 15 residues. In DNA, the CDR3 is TGTGCCAGTAGTATGAGGGCAGGGCCTCGAGAGACCCAGTACTTC. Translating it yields CASSMRAGPRETQYF.

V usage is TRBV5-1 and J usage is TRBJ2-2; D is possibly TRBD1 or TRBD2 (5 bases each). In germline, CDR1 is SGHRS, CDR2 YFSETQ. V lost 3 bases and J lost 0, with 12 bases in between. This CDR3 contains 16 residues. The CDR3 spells CASSSPGSTNTGELFF. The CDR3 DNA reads TGCGCCAGCAGCTCCCCAGGGAGTACGAACACCGGGGAGCTGTTTTTT.

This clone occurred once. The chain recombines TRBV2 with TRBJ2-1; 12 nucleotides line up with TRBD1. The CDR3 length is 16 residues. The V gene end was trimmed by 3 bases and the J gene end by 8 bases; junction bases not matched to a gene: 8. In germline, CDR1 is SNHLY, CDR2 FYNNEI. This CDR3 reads CASSDRGTGGDDEQFF. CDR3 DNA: TGTGCCAGCAGTGATCGTGGGACAGGGGGCGACGATGAGCAGTTCTTC.

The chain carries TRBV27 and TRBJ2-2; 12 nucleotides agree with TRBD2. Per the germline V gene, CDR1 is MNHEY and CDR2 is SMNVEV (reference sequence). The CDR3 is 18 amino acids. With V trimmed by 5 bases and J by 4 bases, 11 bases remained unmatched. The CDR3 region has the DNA TGTGCCAGCAGTCCCCTTCTAGCGGGAGGGCCTGGCACCGGGGAGCTGTTTTTT. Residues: CASSPLLAGGPGTGELFF.

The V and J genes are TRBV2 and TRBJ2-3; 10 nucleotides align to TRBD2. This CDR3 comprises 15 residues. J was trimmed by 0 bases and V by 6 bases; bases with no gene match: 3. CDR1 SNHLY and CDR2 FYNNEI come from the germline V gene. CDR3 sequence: CASSRTSGSTDTQYF. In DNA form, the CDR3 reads TGTGCCAGCAGCCGGACTAGCGGTAGCACAGATACGCAGTATTTT.

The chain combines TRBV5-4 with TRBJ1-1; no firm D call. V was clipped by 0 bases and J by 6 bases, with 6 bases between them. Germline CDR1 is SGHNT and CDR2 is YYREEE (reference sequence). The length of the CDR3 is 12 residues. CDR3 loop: CASSLDDSEAFF. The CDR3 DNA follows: TGTGCCAGCAGCTTGGACGACTCTGAAGCTTTCTTT.